A few counts support the clone carrying this TCR beta chain. Trimming took 0 bases from V and 8 from J, leaving 13 bases between them. This CDR3 spans 14 amino acids. CDR1 is SGHTA, CDR2 FQGNSA, per germline. This sample is drawn from a study of T cell responses to AZD1222 COVID-19 vaccine. The repertoire was sequenced with immunoSEQ multiplex PCR; TCRdb's copy has only in-frame clones and lacks some. Among fewer than 85,000 clones listed, 89% were seen once. Sequenced here: peripheral blood, sampled 28 days after the second AZD1222 dose. This chain connects TRBV7-2 to TRBJ1-2; tentatively, D is TRBD1 (5 bases). The TCR comes from an adult who received the AZD1222 COVID-19 vaccine. The CDR3 sequence: CASSLARGPGGYTF. CDR3 nucleotides: TGTGCCAGCAGCTTAGCGCGGGGACCGGGCGGCTACACCTTC.